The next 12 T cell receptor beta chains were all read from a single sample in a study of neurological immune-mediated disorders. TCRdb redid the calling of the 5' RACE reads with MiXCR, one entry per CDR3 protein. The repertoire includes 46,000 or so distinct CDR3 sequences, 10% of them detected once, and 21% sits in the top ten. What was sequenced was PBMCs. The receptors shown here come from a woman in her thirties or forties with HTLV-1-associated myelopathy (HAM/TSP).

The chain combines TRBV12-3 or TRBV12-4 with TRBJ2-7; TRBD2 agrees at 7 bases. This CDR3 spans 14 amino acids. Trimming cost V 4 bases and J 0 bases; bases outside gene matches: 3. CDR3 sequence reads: CASSSSGSSYEQYF. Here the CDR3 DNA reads TGTGCCAGCAGTTCTAGCGGAAGCTCCTACGAGCAGTACTTC.

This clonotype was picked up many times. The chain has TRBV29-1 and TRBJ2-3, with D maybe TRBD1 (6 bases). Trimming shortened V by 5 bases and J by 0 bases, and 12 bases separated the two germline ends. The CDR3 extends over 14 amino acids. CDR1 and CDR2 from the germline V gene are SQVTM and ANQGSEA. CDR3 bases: TGCAGCGTTCCACAGGGCATTAGCACAGATACGCAGTATTTT. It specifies CSVPQGISTDTQYF.

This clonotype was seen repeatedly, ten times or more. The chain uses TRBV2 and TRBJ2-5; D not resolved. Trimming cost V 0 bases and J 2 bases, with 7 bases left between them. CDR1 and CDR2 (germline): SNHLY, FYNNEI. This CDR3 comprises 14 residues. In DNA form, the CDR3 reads TGTGCCAGCAGTGAAGCCAGTATACAAGAGACCCAGTACTTC. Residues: CASSEASIQETQYF. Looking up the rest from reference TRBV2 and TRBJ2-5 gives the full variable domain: EPEVTQTPSHQVTQMGQEVILRCVPISNHLYFYWYRQILGQKVEFLVSFYNNEISEKSEIFDDQFSVERPDGSNFTLKIRSTKLEDSAMYFCASSEASIQETQYFGPGTRLLVL.

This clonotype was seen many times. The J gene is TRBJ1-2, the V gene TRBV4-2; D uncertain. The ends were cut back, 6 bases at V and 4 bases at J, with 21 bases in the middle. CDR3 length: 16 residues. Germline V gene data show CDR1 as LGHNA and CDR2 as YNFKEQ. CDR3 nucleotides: TGTGCCAGCAGTCCGAAGGGTCAGGCTGCGGGCTATGGCTACACCTTC. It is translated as CASSPKGQAAGYGYTF.

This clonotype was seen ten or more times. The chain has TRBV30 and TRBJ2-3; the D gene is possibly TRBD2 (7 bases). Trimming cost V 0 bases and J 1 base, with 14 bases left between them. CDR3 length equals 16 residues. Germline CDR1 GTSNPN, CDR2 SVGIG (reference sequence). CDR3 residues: CAWSVRGGGGTDTQYF. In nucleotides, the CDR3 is TGTGCCTGGAGTGTACGGGGCGGGGGCGGCACAGATACGCAGTATTTT.

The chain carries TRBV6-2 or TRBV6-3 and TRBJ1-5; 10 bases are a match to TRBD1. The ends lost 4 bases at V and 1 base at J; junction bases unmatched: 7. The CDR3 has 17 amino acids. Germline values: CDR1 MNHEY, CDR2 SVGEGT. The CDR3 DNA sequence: TGTGCCAGCAGTTCTTGGACAGGGGGTTCCAGCAATCAGCCCCAGCATTTT. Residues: CASSSWTGGSSNQPQHF.

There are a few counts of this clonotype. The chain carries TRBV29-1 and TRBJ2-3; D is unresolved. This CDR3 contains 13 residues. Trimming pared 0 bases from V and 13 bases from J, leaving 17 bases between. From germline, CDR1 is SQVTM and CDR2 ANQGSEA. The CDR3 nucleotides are TGCAGCGTTGAAGAGGGCCCCCCTAGTCTCGAGTATTTT. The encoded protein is CSVEEGPPSLEYF.

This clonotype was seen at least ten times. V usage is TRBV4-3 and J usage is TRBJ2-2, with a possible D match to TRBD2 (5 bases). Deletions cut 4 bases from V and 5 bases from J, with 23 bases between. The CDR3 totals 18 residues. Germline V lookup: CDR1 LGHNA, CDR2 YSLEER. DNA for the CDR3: TGCGCCAGCAGCCGCATGTTAGAGGGAAGAGGAAGGACCGGGGAGCTGTTTTTT. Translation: CASSRMLEGRGRTGELFF.

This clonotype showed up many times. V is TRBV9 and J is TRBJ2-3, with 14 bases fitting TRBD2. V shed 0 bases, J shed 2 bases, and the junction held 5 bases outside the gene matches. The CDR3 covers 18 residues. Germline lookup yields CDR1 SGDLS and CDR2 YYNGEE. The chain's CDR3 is CASSVGTSGGTYTDTQYF. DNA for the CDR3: TGTGCCAGCAGCGTAGGGACTAGCGGGGGGACCTACACAGATACGCAGTATTTT.

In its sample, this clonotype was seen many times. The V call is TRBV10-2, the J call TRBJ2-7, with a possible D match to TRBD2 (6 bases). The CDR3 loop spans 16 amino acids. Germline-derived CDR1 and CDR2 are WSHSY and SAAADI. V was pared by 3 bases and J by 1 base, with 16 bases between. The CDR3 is CASSDPSGEASYEQYF. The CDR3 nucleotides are TGCGCCAGCAGTGATCCGTCGGGGGAAGCATCCTACGAGCAGTACTTC.

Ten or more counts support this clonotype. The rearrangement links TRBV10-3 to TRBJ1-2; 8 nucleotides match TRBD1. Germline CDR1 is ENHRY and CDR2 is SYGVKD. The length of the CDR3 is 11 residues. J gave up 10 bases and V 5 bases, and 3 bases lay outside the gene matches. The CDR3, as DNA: TGTGCCATCAGTCTACAGGGGGACTACACCTTC. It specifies CAISLQGDYTF.

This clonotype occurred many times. The CDR3: CASSPTGHRTDTQYF. In DNA form, the CDR3 reads TGTGCCAGCAGCCCCACGGGACATCGCACAGATACGCAGTATTTT. V usage is TRBV3-1 and J usage is TRBJ2-3; maybe TRBD1 (6 bases). The CDR3 is made up of 15 amino acids. The V and J ends lost 4 bases and 1 base respectively, with 12 bases between them. CDR1 and CDR2 (germline): LGHDT, YNNKEL (reference sequence).